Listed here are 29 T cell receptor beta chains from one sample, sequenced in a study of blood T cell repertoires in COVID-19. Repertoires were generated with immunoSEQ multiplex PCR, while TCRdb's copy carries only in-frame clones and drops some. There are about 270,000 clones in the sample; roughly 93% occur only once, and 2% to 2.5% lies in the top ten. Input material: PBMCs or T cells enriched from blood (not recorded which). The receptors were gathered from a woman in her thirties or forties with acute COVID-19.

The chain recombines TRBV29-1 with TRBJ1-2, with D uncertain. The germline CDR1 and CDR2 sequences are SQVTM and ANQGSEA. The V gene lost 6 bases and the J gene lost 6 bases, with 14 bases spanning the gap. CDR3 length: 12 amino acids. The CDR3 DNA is TGCAGCGTGCCAGGCGGGAGTAATGGCTACACCTTC. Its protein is CSVPGGSNGYTF. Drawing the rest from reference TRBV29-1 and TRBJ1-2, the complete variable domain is SAVISQKPSRDICQRGTSLTIQCQVDSQVTMMFWYRQQPGQSLTLIATANQGSEATYESGFVIDKFPISRPNLTFSTLTVSNMSPEDSSIYLCSVPGGSNGYTFGSGTRLTVV.

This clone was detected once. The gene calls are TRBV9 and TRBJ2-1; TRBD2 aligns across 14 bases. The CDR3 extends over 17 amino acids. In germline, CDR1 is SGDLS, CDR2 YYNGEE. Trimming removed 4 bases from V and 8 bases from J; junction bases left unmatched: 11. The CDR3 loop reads CASSPRLGTSGGDEQFF. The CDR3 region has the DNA TGTGCCAGCAGCCCCCGACTTGGGACTAGCGGGGGCGATGAGCAGTTCTTC. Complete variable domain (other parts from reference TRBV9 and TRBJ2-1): DSGVTQTPKHLITATGQRVTLRCSPRSGDLSVYWYQQSLDQGLQFLIQYYNGEERAKGNILERFSAQQFPDLHSELNLSSLELGDSALYFCASSPRLGTSGGDEQFFGPGTRLTVL.

In DNA, the CDR3 is TGTGCCAGCAGTCCACGACAGGGAGCCCACGAGCAGTACTTC. The encoded protein is CASSPRQGAHEQYF. This sequence joins TRBV2 and TRBJ2-7; 7 bases match TRBD1. J was trimmed by 5 bases and V by 5 bases; bases with no gene match: 9. The CDR3 has 14 residues. Germline values: CDR1 SNHLY, CDR2 FYNNEI.

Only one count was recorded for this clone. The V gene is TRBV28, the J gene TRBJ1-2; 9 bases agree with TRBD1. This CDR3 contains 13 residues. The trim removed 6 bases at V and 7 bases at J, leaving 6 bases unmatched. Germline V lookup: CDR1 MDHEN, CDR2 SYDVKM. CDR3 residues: CASRSGTGLGYTF. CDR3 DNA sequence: TGTGCCAGCAGATCCGGGACAGGGCTTGGCTACACCTTC.

The CDR3 region is CASSLDGLAGLEQYF. CDR3 coding DNA: TGTGCCAGCAGCTTAGATGGACTAGCGGGACTCGAGCAGTACTTC. J is TRBJ2-7 and V is TRBV7-2; 12 nucleotides agree with TRBD2. This CDR3 comprises 15 residues. V gave up 1 base and J gave up 6 bases; unmatched junction bases: 4. CDR1 and CDR2 from the germline V gene are SGHTA and FQGNSA.

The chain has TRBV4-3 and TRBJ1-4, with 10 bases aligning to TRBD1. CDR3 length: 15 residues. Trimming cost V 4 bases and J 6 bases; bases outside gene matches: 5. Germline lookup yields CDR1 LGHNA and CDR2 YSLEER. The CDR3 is CASSRAGTGDEKLFF. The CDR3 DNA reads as TGCGCCAGCAGCCGAGCCGGGACAGGGGATGAAAAACTGTTTTTT.

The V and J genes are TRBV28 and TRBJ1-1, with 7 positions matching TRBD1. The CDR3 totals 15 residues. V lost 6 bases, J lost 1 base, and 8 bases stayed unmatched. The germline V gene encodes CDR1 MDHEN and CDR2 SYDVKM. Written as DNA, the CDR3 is TGTGCCAGCAGGATTTCACAGGGGAGGAACACTGAAGCTTTCTTT. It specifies CASRISQGRNTEAFF.

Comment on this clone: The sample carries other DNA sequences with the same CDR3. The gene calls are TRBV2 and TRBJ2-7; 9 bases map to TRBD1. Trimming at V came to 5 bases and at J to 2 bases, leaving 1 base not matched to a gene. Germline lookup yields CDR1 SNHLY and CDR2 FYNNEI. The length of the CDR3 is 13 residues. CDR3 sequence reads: CASSRQGAYEQYF. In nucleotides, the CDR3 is TGTGCCAGCAGTAGACAGGGGGCCTACGAGCAGTACTTC.

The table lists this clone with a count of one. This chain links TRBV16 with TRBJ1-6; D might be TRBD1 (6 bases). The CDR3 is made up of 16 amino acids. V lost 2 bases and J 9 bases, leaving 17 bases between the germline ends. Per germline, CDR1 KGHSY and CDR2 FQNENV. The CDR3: CASSQAYGGGGSPLHF. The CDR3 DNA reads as TGTGCCAGCAGCCAAGCCTACGGGGGCGGGGGTTCACCCCTCCACTTT.

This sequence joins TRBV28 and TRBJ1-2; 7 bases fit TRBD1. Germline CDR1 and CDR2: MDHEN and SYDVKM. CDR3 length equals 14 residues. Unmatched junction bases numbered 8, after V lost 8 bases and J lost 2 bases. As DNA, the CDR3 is TGTGCCAGCGTAGTCGGGACAGCCAACTATGGCTACACCTTC. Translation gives CASVVGTANYGYTF.

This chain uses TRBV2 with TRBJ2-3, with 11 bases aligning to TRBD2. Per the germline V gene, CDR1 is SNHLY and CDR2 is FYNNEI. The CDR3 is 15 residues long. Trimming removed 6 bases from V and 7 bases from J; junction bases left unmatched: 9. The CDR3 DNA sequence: TGTGCCAGCAGGACCGGGACTAGCGGCTCTCATACGCAGTATTTT. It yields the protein CASRTGTSGSHTQYF.

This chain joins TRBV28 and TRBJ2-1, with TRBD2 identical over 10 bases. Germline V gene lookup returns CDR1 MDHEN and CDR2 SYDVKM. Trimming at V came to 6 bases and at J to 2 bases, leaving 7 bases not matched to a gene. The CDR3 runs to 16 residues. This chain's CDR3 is CASSAYSGGTYNEQFF. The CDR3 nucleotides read TGTGCCAGCAGCGCCTATAGCGGGGGGACCTACAATGAGCAGTTCTTC.

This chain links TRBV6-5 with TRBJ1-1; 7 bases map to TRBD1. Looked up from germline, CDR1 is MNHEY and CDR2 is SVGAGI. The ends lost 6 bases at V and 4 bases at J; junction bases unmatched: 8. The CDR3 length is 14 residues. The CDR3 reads CASRRDRATTEAFF. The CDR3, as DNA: TGTGCCAGCAGAAGAGACAGGGCAACCACTGAAGCTTTCTTT.

The DNA for the CDR3 is TGCGCCAGCAGCCGCTCAGGGGACTCTGGAAACACCATATATTTT. Translated, it gives CASSRSGDSGNTIYF. The J gene is TRBJ1-3, the V gene TRBV5-1, with D possibly TRBD1 on 6 matching bases. The CDR3 extends over 15 amino acids. Per germline, CDR1 SGHRS and CDR2 YFSETQ. V dropped 4 bases and J dropped 0 bases, with 11 bases sitting between them.

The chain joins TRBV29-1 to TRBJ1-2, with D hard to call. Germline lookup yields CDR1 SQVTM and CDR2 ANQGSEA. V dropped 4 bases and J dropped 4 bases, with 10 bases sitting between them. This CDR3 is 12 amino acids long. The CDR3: CSVASGIYGYTF. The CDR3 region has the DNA TGCAGCGTTGCATCGGGTATCTATGGCTACACCTTC.

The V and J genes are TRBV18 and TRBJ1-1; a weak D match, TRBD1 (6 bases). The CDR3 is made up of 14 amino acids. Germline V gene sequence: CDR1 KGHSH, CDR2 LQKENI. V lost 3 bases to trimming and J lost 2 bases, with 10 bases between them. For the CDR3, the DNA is TGTGCCAGCTCACCCCAGGACAGAAACACTGAAGCTTTCTTT. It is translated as CASSPQDRNTEAFF. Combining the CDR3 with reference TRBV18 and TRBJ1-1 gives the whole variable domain NAGVMQNPRHLVRRRGQEARLRCSPMKGHSHVYWYRQLPEEGLKFMVYLQKENIIDESGMPKERFSAEFPKEGPSILRIQQVVRGDSAAYFCASSPQDRNTEAFFGQGTRLTVV.

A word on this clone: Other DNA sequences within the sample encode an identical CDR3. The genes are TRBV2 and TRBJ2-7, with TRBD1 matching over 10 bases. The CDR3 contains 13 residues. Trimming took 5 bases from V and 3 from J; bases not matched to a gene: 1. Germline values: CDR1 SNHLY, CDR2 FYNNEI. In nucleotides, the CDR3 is TGTGCCAGCAGTCGGGACAGGGGCTACGAGCAGTACTTC. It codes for CASSRDRGYEQYF.

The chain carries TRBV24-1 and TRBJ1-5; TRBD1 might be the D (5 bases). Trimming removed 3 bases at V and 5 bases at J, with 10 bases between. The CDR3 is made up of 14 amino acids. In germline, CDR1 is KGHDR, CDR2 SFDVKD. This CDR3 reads CATSDPGSHQPQHF. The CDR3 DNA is TGTGCCACCAGTGATCCAGGGTCGCATCAGCCCCAGCATTTT.

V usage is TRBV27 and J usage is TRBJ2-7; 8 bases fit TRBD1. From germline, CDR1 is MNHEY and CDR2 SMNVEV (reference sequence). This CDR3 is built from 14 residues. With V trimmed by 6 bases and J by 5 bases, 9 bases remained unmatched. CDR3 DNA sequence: TGTGCCAGCAGCAGCTACAGGGGGACCAACGAGCAGTACTTC. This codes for CASSSYRGTNEQYF.

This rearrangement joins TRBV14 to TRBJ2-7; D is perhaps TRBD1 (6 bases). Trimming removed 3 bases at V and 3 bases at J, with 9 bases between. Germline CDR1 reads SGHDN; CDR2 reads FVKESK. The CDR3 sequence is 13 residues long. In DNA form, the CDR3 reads TGTGCCAGCAGCCAGATACAGGGCTACGAGCAGTACTTC. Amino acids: CASSQIQGYEQYF.

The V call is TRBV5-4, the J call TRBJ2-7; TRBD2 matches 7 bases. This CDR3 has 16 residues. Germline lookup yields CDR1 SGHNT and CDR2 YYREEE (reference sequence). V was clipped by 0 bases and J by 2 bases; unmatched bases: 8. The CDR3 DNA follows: TGTGCCAGCAGCTTGGGGGGGGGAGGAGGAACCTACGAGCAGTACTTC. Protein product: CASSLGGGGGTYEQYF. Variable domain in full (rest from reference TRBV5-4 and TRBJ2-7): ETGVTQSPTHLIKTRGQQVTLRCSSQSGHNTVSWYQQALGQGPQFIFQYYREEENGRGNFPPRFSGLQFPNYSSELNVNALELDDSALYLCASSLGGGGGTYEQYFGPGTRLTVT.

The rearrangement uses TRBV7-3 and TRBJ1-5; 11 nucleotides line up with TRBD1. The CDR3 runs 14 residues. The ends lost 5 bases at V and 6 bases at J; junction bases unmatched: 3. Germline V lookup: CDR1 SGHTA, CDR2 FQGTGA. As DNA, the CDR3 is TGTGCCAGCAGCCGGACAGGGGGCCGTCAGCCCCAGCATTTT. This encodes CASSRTGGRQPQHF.

The CDR3, as DNA: TGTGCCAGCAGCCCCCCGGGACAGGGAATAGATACGCAGTATTTT. This codes for CASSPPGQGIDTQYF. V and J are TRBV28 and TRBJ2-3; 9 positions match TRBD1. The CDR3 spans 15 residues. Trimming at V came to 6 bases and at J to 5 bases, leaving 9 bases not matched to a gene. Germline V lookup: CDR1 MDHEN, CDR2 SYDVKM.

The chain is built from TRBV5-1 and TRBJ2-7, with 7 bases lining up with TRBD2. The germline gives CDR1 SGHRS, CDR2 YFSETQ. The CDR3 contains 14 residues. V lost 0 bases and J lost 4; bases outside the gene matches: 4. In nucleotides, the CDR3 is TGCGCCAGCAGCTTGGAGGGACTACGATACGAGCAGTACTTC. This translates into CASSLEGLRYEQYF. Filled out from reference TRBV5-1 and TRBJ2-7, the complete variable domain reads KAGVTQTPRYLIKTRGQQVTLSCSPISGHRSVSWYQQTPGQGLQFLFEYFSETQRNKGNFPGRFSGRQFSNSRSEMNVSTLELGDSALYLCASSLEGLRYEQYFGPGTRLTVT.

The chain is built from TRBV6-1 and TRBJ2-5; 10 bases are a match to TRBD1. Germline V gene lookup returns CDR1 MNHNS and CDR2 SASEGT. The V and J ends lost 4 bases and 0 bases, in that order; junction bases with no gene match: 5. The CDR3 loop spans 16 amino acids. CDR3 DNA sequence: TGTGCCAGCAGTGTAATGACAGGGGGCAACCAAGAGACCCAGTACTTC. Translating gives CASSVMTGGNQETQYF.

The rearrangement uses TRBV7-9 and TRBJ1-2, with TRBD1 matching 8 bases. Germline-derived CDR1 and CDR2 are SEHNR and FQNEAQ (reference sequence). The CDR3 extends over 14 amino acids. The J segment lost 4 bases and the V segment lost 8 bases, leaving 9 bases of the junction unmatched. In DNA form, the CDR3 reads TGTGCCAGCGCACACGGACAGGGATCCTATGGCTACACCTTC. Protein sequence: CASAHGQGSYGYTF. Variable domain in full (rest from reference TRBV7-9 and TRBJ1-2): DTGVSQNPRHKITKRGQNVTFRCDPISEHNRLYWYRQTLGQGPEFLTYFQNEAQLEKSRLLSDRFSAERPKGSFSTLEIQRTEQGDSAMYLCASAHGQGSYGYTFGSGTRLTVV.

The CDR3 loop is CASSRDSHENSNQPQHF. The CDR3 nucleotides read TGTGCCAGCAGCCGGGACAGCCACGAGAATAGCAATCAGCCCCAGCATTTT. The chain recombines TRBV7-8 with TRBJ1-5; TRBD1 aligns across 7 bases. The CDR3 runs to 17 residues. Germline values: CDR1 SGHVS, CDR2 FQNEAQ. Trimming took 5 bases from V and 0 from J; bases not matched to a gene: 10.

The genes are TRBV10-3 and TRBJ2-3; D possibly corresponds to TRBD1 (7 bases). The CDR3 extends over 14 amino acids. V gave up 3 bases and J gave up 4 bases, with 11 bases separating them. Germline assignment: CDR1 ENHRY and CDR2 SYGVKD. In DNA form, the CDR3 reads TGTGCCATCAGTGACGGCAGGGGGGCAGATACGCAGTATTTT. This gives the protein CAISDGRGADTQYF.

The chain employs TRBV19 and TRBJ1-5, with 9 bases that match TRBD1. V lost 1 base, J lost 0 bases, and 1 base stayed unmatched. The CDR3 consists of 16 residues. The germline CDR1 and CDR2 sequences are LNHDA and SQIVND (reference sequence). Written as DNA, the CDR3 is TGTGCCAGTAGTATAGGGACAGGGGATAGCAATCAGCCCCAGCATTTT. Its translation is CASSIGTGDSNQPQHF.